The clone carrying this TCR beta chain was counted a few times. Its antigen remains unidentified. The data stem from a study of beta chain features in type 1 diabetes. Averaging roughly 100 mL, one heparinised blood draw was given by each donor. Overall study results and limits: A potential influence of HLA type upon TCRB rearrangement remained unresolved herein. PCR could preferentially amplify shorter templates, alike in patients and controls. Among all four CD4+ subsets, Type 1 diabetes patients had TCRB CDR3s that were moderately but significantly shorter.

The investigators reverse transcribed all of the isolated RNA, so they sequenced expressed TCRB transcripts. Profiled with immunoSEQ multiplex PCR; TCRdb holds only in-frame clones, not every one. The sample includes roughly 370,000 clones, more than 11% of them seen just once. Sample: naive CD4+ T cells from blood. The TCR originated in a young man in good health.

CDR3 sequence (DNA): TGCGCCAGCAGCTTGGACATCCAAGAGACCCAGTACTTC. This sequence encodes CASSLDIQETQYF. V and J are TRBV5-1 and TRBJ2-5, with unresolved D. V lost 0 bases and J 1 base, leaving 4 bases between the germline ends. Germline CDR1 and CDR2: SGHRS and YFSETQ. This CDR3 contains 13 residues.